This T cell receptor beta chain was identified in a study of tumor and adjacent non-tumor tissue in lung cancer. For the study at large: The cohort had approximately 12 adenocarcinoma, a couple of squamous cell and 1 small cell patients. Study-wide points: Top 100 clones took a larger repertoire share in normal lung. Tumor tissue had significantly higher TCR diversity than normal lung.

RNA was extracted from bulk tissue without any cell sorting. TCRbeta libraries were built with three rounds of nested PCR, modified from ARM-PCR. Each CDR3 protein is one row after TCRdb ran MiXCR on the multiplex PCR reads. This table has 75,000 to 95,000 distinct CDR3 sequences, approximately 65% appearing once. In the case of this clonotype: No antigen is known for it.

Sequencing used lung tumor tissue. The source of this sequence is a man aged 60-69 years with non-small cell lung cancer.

The DNA of the CDR3 is TGTGCCAGCCCTCCACAGGGACAGAACACTGAAGCTTTCTTT. Translating it yields CASPPQGQNTEAFF. V usage is TRBV7-9 and J usage is TRBJ1-1; possibly TRBD1 for D (6 bases). The CDR3 length is 14 residues. Trimming took off 8 bases at V and 1 base at J, with 14 bases between the two ends. In germline, CDR1 is SEHNR, CDR2 FQNEAQ (reference sequence). Full variable domain (missing parts from reference TRBV7-9 and TRBJ1-1): DTGVSQNPRHKITKRGQNVTFRCDPISEHNRLYWYRQTLGQGPEFLTYFQNEAQLEKSRLLSDRFSAERPKGSFSTLEIQRTEQGDSAMYLCASPPQGQNTEAFFGQGTRLTVV.